This TCR beta chain derives from a study of graft-versus-host responses after intestinal transplantation (dated by TCRdb to the early 2020s). With regard to the full study: The transplants that recipients got were multivisceral, liver-intestinal, or isolated intestinal. All recipients received anti-thymocyte globulin induction followed by maintenance tacrolimus and steroids for around 3 years. Graft-versus-host and host-versus-graft alloreactive T cell clones were tracked in the graft, circulation and bone marrow after intestinal transplantation using bulk TCR-beta CDR3 sequencing. Alloreactive clones were identified by sequencing pre-transplant mixed lymphocyte reaction products and comparing them with unstimulated pre-transplant donor and recipient T cells. The cohort enrolled about two dozen intestinal transplant recipients, one of whom was a retransplant, and a few patients without pretransplant specimens were excluded. Donor T cell macrochimerism was defined as a peak of at least 4% donor T cells among recipient peripheral blood mononuclear cells. Samples from a few later patients were sequenced in-house on an Illumina MiSeq with MiXCR processing rather than by the commercial service. The paper's findings and limits, for the study overall: In the allografts of patients with donor T cell macrochimerism, GvH to HvG T cell clonal ratios were high. The relatively low number and heterogeneity of intestinal transplant patients limited the conclusions. GvH clones were detected in recipient bone marrow, and some of these GvH clones were observed earlier in ileal mucosa or blood, consistent with an intestinal mucosal origin. Early after transplant, peak levels of circulating GvH clones were associated with declines in HvG clones.

As regards this clone: It has no known antigen specificity. Base qualities are missing; no much larger clone stands one base away.

Trimming at the junction amounts to 4 bases on V and 1 base on J, and the germline ends lie 7 bases apart. In the germline V gene, CDR1 corresponds to MDHEN and CDR2 to SYDVKM. The CDR3 measures 13 amino acids from cysteine to phenylalanine. Only the CDR3 DNA stays, 39 bases, in frame from base 1. Receptor libraries were prepared by the immunoSEQ multiplex PCR assay. For most patients, genomic DNA was isolated using the Qiagen DNeasy Blood and Tissue Kit and was shipped frozen to Adaptive Biotechnologies for TCR sequencing. For most patients, high-throughput TCR-beta CDR3 sequencing of genomic DNA was performed by Adaptive Biotechnologies. From the authors' description of their analysis: TCR sequencing data were retrieved from Adaptive's ImmunoSEQ software for around 18 patients, whereas three other patients were processed with MiXCR and VDJtools. To correct CD4 versus CD8 sorting errors, sequences present in both subsets at a frequency ratio below 5:1 were removed. CDR3 nucleotide sequences shared between donor and recipient were removed because their origin could not be assigned. Alloreactive clones required at least 2-fold expansion over unstimulated cells and minimum CFSE-low frequency of 0.002% (template counts) or 0.001% (read counts). Clones were considered mappable if detected in sequenced pre-transplant spleen, lymph node, or MLR CFSE-low populations of the donor or recipient. Cumulative frequency of alloreactive clones was calculated as a percentage of all sequences weighted by copy number. Held by TCRdb, this immuneACCESS table contains in-frame sequences only and omits some clones. Under half of the omission traces to an unresolved V gene where checked; the cause of the rest is unknown. V, J and clone size reflect that table, while D and trimming were determined from the DNA. For this sample there are 130,000 or so clones; about 90% appear just once. The top ten hold about 0.19% of the sample.

Taken with the paper, the label for time point translates to: cells obtained before transplantation from donor or recipient. CD3+CD4+ and CD3+CD8+ populations were FACS-sorted from unstimulated pre-transplant donor and recipient cells taken from spleen or lymph nodes. The sequenced sample was unstimulated CD4+ T cells sorted from spleen or lymph node cells, obtained before intestinal transplant. Rearrangement joined TRBV28 to TRBJ1-1; no D gene is confidently identified. The clonotype was recovered from a human donor who received an intestinal transplant. The CDR3 region has the sequence CASSSLKNTEAFF. DNA sequence: TGTGCCAGCAGTTCCCTGAAGAACACTGAAGCTTTCTTT.